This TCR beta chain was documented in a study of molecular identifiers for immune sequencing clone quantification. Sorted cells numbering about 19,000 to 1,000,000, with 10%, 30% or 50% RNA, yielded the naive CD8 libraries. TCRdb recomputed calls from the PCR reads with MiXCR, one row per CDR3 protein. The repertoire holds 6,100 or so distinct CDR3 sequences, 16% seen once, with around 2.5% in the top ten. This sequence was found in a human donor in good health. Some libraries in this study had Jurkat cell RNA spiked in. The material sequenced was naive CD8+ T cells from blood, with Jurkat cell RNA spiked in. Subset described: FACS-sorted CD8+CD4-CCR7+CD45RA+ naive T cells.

CDR3 DNA: TGTGCCAGCAGCCCCTCAGGGGGCAACTCCGACTACACCTTC. Protein sequence: CASSPSGGNSDYTF. V usage is TRBV12-3 or TRBV12-4 and J usage is TRBJ1-2; 8 nucleotides agree with TRBD1. Trimming at V came to 6 bases and at J to 10 bases, leaving 13 bases not matched to a gene. The CDR3 has 14 amino acids.